This paragraph reports one T cell receptor beta chain. Deletions cut 5 bases from V and 8 bases from J, with 9 bases between. Germline CDR1 SQVTM, CDR2 ANQGSEA. The CDR3 runs 11 residues. This specimen comes from a study of blood T cell repertoires in COVID-19. Study as a whole: PBMCs, B-cell-depleted T cells, or T cells were the source of the cDNA or gDNA that made up the material.

The assay was immunoSEQ multiplex PCR, and TCRdb's table has in-frame clones only and misses some. The data show approximately 380,000 clones, 85% seen once. The sequenced sample was peripheral blood. This rearrangement joins TRBV29-1 to TRBJ1-4, with D uncertain. This TCR was sampled from a young woman with acute or convalescent COVID-19. The CDR3 DNA reads TGCAGCGTTTATAGGAGGGAAAAACTGTTTTTT. Amino acids: CSVYRREKLFF.